What follows are 26 T cell receptor beta chains derived from one specimen sequenced in a study of molecular identifiers for immune sequencing clone quantification (dated by TCRdb to the late 2010s). To prepare the library, PCR was applied. Sequencing relied on a NextSeq 500. TCRdb applied fastp at Q25 and MiXCR to the public reads, then kept only in-frame beta chains. Entries are consolidated by CDR3 protein sequence, retaining the most common genes and DNA. This sample gives under 350,000 distinct CDR3 sequences in total; roughly 24% of them show up just once. The top ten constitute 0.74% of the sample. What was sequenced was naive CD8+ T cells from blood, with Jurkat cell RNA spiked in. In the paper's terms, the cell subset or site label means: FACS-sorted CD8+CD4-CCR7+CD45RA+ naive T cells. The receptors come from a human donor in good health. Some libraries in this study had Jurkat cell RNA spiked in.

V and J are TRBV12-5 and TRBJ2-2; 10 bases line up with TRBD1. V lost 5 bases and J lost 4; bases outside the gene matches: 7. CDR1 is LGHNT and CDR2 is FRNRAP in the germline V gene. The CDR3 extends over 16 amino acids. This CDR3 is CASGPPGQGFTGELFF. In DNA, the CDR3 is TGTGCTAGTGGTCCGCCGGGACAGGGGTTCACCGGGGAGCTGTTTTTT.

The V call is TRBV7-9, the J call TRBJ2-1; tentative D call: TRBD2 (6 bases). Trimming shortened V by 4 bases and J by 8 bases, and 18 bases separated the two germline ends. The germline V gene encodes CDR1 SEHNR and CDR2 FQNEAQ (reference sequence). The CDR3 length is 15 residues. The CDR3 DNA reads TGTGCCAGCAGCTCCGGGACTCCTATCGTCCATGAGCAGTTCTTC. Residues: CASSSGTPIVHEQFF.

With respect to this clonotype: It may be a read error: a sequence one base away is much more abundant. The chain recombines TRBV4-3 with TRBJ2-5; TRBD1 matches at 7 bases. The CDR3 consists of 16 residues. CDR1 LGHNA and CDR2 YSLEER come from the germline V gene. CDR3 DNA: TGCGCCAGCCGCCAGGAGACAGGGACACTACAAGAGACCCAGTACTTC. It translates to CASRQETGTLQETQYF.

This clonotype was found a few times. This chain joins TRBV4-2 and TRBJ2-2; D unclear. The CDR3 totals 14 residues. The germline V and J ends were trimmed by 3 bases and 1 base, with 6 bases remaining between them. Looked up from germline, CDR1 is LGHNA and CDR2 is YNFKEQ. In DNA form, the CDR3 reads TGTGCCAGCAGCCAGGGGATGAACACCGGGGAGCTGTTTTTT. Amino acids: CASSQGMNTGELFF.

A few counts support this clonotype. J is TRBJ1-5 and V is TRBV19, with TRBD1 as a possible D gene (5 bases). The germline V and J ends were trimmed by 4 bases and 4 bases, with 20 bases remaining between them. This CDR3 is 17 amino acids long. CDR1 is LNHDA, CDR2 SQIVND, per germline (reference sequence). As DNA, the CDR3 is TGTGCCAGTAGTACAACTCCCGGACATCTCAATAATCAGCCCCAGCATTTT. This sequence encodes CASSTTPGHLNNQPQHF. The whole variable domain, remainder taken from reference TRBV19 and TRBJ1-5, is DGGITQSPKYLFRKEGQNVTLSCEQNLNHDAMYWYRQDPGQGLRLIYYSQIVNDFQKGDIAEGYSVSREKKESFPLTVTSAQKNPTAFYLCASSTTPGHLNNQPQHFGDGTRLSIL.

This clonotype showed up many times. The gene calls are TRBV7-8 and TRBJ1-5; D may be TRBD1 (6 bases). V lost 3 bases, J lost 4 bases, and 13 bases lay in between. This CDR3 contains 15 residues. Per the germline V gene, CDR1 is SGHVS and CDR2 is FQNEAQ. CDR3 in amino acids: CASSLHRVSNQPQHF. The CDR3 DNA follows: TGTGCCAGCAGCTTGCACAGGGTTAGTAATCAGCCCCAGCATTTT.

This clonotype showed up many times. The CDR3 reads CASSPGGNYGYTF. The CDR3 DNA sequence: TGTGCCAGCAGCCCAGGGGGAAACTATGGCTACACCTTC. The chain links TRBV9 to TRBJ1-2, with TRBD1 matching 7 bases. The CDR3 is 13 amino acids. The germline V gene has CDR1 SGDLS and CDR2 YYNGEE. Trimming took 4 bases from V and 2 from J; bases not matched to a gene: 2.

This clonotype came up many times. The chain couples TRBV7-9 to TRBJ2-7; D is tentatively TRBD1 or TRBD2 (5 bases each). Germline CDR1 is SEHNR and CDR2 is FQNEAQ (reference sequence). The germline V and J ends were trimmed by 4 bases and 5 bases, with 9 bases remaining between them. This CDR3 is built from 12 residues. The CDR3 protein is CASSYRDDEQYF. The CDR3 DNA reads as TGTGCCAGCAGCTACCGGGACGACGAGCAGTACTTC.

Comment on this clonotype: The conserved phenylalanine or tryptophan normally closing the CDR3 is absent here, so this likely arose from a read error. The gene calls are TRBV7-9 and TRBJ2-3; D is ambiguous. The CDR3 spans 13 residues. V was clipped by 0 bases and J by 3 bases, with 4 bases between them. The germline gives CDR1 SEHNR, CDR2 FQNEAQ (reference sequence). The CDR3 DNA reads as TGTGCCAGCAGCTTAGCAGCGACAGATACGCAGTATTCT. Protein product: CASSLAATDTQYS.

This chain links TRBV4-1 with TRBJ1-5; perhaps TRBD1 as D (5 bases). The CDR3 sequence is 16 residues long. The V gene's germline CDR1 is MGHRA and CDR2 YSYEKL. V was shortened by 4 bases and J by 2 bases, with 15 bases between the two germline ends. The CDR3 spells CASSPGWGGRNQPQHF. The DNA for the CDR3 is TGCGCCAGCAGCCCTGGCTGGGGCGGGCGCAATCAGCCCCAGCATTTT.

V usage is TRBV2 and J usage is TRBJ2-5; a weak D match, TRBD2 (5 bases). Trimming left V 1 base short and J 5 bases short, with 14 bases between. Germline lookup yields CDR1 SNHLY and CDR2 FYNNEI. There are 15 residues in the CDR3. The DNA for the CDR3 is TGTGCCAGCAGTGAAGGACATACCTGGGAGGAGACCCAGTACTTC. Its translation is CASSEGHTWEETQYF.

Turning to this clonotype: A much larger clone is a single base away; this may be a read error. This chain joins TRBV20-1 and TRBJ1-1, with a weak D call TRBD1 (6 bases). Germline CDR1 and CDR2: DFQATT and SNEGSKA (reference sequence). The CDR3 contains 14 residues. CDR3 region: CGARDLGASTEAFF. CDR3 nucleotide sequence: TGCGGTGCTAGAGATCTGGGGGCGTCGACTGAAGCTTTCTTT.

This clonotype showed up many times. The chain has TRBV6-2 or TRBV6-3 and TRBJ1-6; 7 bases match TRBD1. V gave up 2 bases and J gave up 10 bases; unmatched junction bases: 5. This CDR3 is 14 amino acids long. Per the germline V gene, CDR1 is MNHEY and CDR2 is SVGEGT. The CDR3 sequence: CASSYPDRASPLHF. CDR3 in DNA: TGTGCCAGCAGTTACCCCGACAGGGCATCACCCCTCCACTTT.

This clonotype was seen at least ten times. The V and J genes are TRBV27 and TRBJ2-3, with 9 bases fitting TRBD2. The length of the CDR3 is 17 residues. V shed 1 base and J 2 bases; nucleotides not matched to a gene: 7. Germline assignment: CDR1 MNHEY and CDR2 SMNVEV (reference sequence). CDR3 loop: CASSLLKVAGDTDTQYF. In DNA form, the CDR3 reads TGTGCCAGCAGTTTATTGAAGGTAGCGGGGGACACAGATACGCAGTATTTT.

This clonotype was seen at least ten times. Germline is not matched at one junction end, which may reflect a read error. The CDR3 is CASSLGLAGTDTQYF. CDR3 DNA: TGCGCCAGCAGCTTGGGGCTAGCGGGGACAGATACGCAGTATTTT. This sequence joins TRBV7-2 and TRBJ2-3; 9 bases line up with TRBD2. Germline V lookup: CDR1 SGHTA, CDR2 FQGNSA. The CDR3 totals 15 residues.

The sample holds many counts of this clonotype. The genes are TRBV7-6 and TRBJ2-3; 7 nucleotides line up with TRBD2. The length of the CDR3 is 14 residues. CDR1 and CDR2 from the germline V gene are SGHVS and FNYEAQ. V shed 5 bases and J 5 bases; nucleotides not matched to a gene: 7. The CDR3 bases are TGTGCCAGCAGCCCGGAGCGGGATATAGATACGCAGTATTTT. Amino acids: CASSPERDIDTQYF.

This clonotype was seen ten or more times. V is TRBV7-8 and J is TRBJ2-2, with 9 bases that match TRBD2. Germline-derived CDR1 and CDR2 are SGHVS and FQNEAQ. J gave up 4 bases and V 0 bases, and 6 bases lay outside the gene matches. The CDR3 runs to 17 residues. CDR3 sequence: CASSLAPPGLATGELFF. The CDR3 region has the DNA TGTGCCAGCAGCTTAGCCCCGCCGGGACTAGCCACCGGGGAGCTGTTTTTT.

The sample holds a few counts of this clonotype. The chain carries TRBV20-1 and TRBJ2-5; D may match TRBD1 or TRBD2 (5 bases each). Germline V gene sequence: CDR1 DFQATT, CDR2 SNEGSKA (reference sequence). Trimming left V 0 bases short and J 2 bases short, with 19 bases between. The CDR3 consists of 17 residues. DNA of the CDR3: TGCAGTGCTAGAGAGTGGGGGACCGCGGATTATCAAGAGACCCAGTACTTC. Translating it yields CSAREWGTADYQETQYF.

This clonotype occurred many times. The J gene is TRBJ2-3, the V gene TRBV6-5; D is undetermined. The CDR3 sequence is 16 residues long. CDR1 and CDR2 from the germline V gene are MNHEY and SVGAGI. Between the trimmed V and J ends, which lost 6 bases and 0 bases, there was a span of 16 bases. Here the CDR3 reads CASSPPDSTSTDTQYF. As DNA, the CDR3 is TGTGCCAGCAGCCCCCCCGATTCAACTAGCACAGATACGCAGTATTTT.

This clonotype was seen more than once but under ten times. The J gene is TRBJ2-3, the V gene TRBV4-3, with a weak D call TRBD2 (5 bases). The length of the CDR3 is 14 residues. V shed 4 bases and J shed 4 bases, with 12 bases lying between them. CDR1 is LGHNA, CDR2 YSLEER, per germline. The chain's CDR3 is CASSPGRGSDTQYF. The CDR3 coding sequence is TGCGCCAGCAGCCCTGGTCGGGGTTCAGATACGCAGTATTTT.

The J gene is TRBJ2-2, the V gene TRBV9, with 10 nucleotides matching TRBD2. The CDR3 contains 18 residues. V dropped 4 bases and J dropped 2; count of bases not matched to a gene: 11. Germline CDR1 is SGDLS and CDR2 is YYNGEE. The CDR3 bases are TGTGCCAGCAGCTACCCGGGTAGCGGGGGGATAAACACCGGGGAGCTGTTTTTT. Protein product: CASSYPGSGGINTGELFF.

The chain links TRBV29-1 to TRBJ1-1; D call uncertain. From germline, CDR1 is SQVTM and CDR2 ANQGSEA. Trimming removed 8 bases at V and 8 bases at J, with 21 bases between. This CDR3 spans 13 amino acids. CDR3 sequence (DNA): TGCAGCTTAGTGGAGGGAGTTGGCATCGAAGCTTTCTTT. This codes for CSLVEGVGIEAFF.

As regards this clonotype: A much larger clone is a single base away; this may be a read error. The DNA for the CDR3 is TGTGTCAGCAGTTTGGGACAGATAAAAGAGACCCAGTACTTC. Translated: CVSSLGQIKETQYF. V gene TRBV28 combines with J gene TRBJ2-5; TRBD1 matches 7 bases. CDR1 is MDHEN and CDR2 is SYDVKM in the germline V gene. CDR3 length: 14 residues.

This clonotype was observed at least ten times. The gene calls are TRBV4-1 and TRBJ1-4; D may be TRBD1 (6 bases). CDR1 is MGHRA and CDR2 is YSYEKL in the germline V gene. This CDR3 region has 15 residues. The V gene lost 3 bases and the J gene lost 8 bases, with 16 bases spanning the gap. CDR3 bases: TGCGCCAGCAGCCATGACTCGGGGGGGGGCGAAAAACTGTTTTTT. Protein product: CASSHDSGGGEKLFF.

This clonotype was observed a few times. The V and J genes are TRBV6-5 and TRBJ2-3; D perhaps matches TRBD2 (7 bases). CDR1 is MNHEY and CDR2 is SVGAGI in the germline V gene. The CDR3 runs to 16 residues. Between the trimmed V and J ends, which lost 5 bases and 4 bases, there was a span of 19 bases. The CDR3, as DNA: TGTGCCAGCAGTCTCGGGGAGGGGGGAGTGGCAGATACGCAGTATTTT. It translates to CASSLGEGGVADTQYF.

There are a few counts of this clonotype. The CDR3 spells CASSLKTGPSYEQYF. CDR3 nucleotide sequence: TGTGCCAGCAGCTTGAAGACAGGACCTTCCTACGAGCAGTACTTC. The V gene is TRBV5-4, the J gene TRBJ2-7; D might be TRBD1 (6 bases). Germline V gene sequence: CDR1 SGHNT, CDR2 YYREEE (reference sequence). V shed 1 base and J shed 1 base, with 12 bases lying between them. The CDR3 loop spans 15 amino acids.